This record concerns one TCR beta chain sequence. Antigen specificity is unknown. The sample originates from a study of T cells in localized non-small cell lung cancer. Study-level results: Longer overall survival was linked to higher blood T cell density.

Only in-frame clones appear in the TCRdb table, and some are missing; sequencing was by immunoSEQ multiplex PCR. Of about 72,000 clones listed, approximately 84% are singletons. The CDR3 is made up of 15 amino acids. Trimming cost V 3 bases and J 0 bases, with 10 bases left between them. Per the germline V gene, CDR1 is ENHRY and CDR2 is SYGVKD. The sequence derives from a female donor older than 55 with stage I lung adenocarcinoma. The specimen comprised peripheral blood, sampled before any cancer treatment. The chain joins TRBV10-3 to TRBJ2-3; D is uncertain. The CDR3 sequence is CAISEIGSSTDTQYF. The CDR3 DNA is TGTGCCATCAGTGAAATTGGCAGCAGCACAGATACGCAGTATTTT.